This T cell receptor (beta chain) is drawn from a study of blood T cell repertoires in COVID-19. On the study more broadly: There were acute and convalescent COVID-19 samples, and they came from the United States, Italy and Spain. T cells, B-cell-depleted T cells, or PBMCs supplied cDNA or gDNA.

In the original workflow: Reference gene primer amplification in the assay estimated nucleated cell counts. Sequencing was performed with immunoSEQ multiplex PCR; in TCRdb, only in-frame clones are kept and a portion is missing. That table furnishes V, J and clone size, whereas the DNA furnished D and trimming. The data contain fewer than 300,000 clones, nearly 85% of them seen just once; the ten biggest clones take up around 9.2%. V was clipped by 5 bases and J by 8 bases, with 19 bases between them. CDR1 and CDR2 from the germline V gene are SEHNR and FQNEAQ (reference sequence). This CDR3 spans 15 amino acids.

This sequence joins TRBV7-9 and TRBJ2-1, with a tentative D call TRBD2 (5 bases). The sequenced sample was peripheral blood. The source of this sequence is a human donor in a cohort sampled during active COVID-19. As DNA, the CDR3 is TGTGCCAGCAGCCCCATCTTGGGAGTAGAGGATGAGCAGTTCTTC. Residues: CASSPILGVEDEQFF.